One and the same sample provided the 29 T cell receptor beta chains below, sequenced in a study of T cells expressing NK-cell markers. TCRdb re-called the 5' RACE reads and gives one entry per CDR3 protein, without DNA. The table for this sample gives some 110,000 distinct CDR3 sequences. The sample was blood T cells: a sorted CD56 or NKG2C T cell subset, CD4+ or CD8+ T cells, or bulk PBMC T cells (not recorded which). The receptors derive from a woman between 18 and 70 years old in good health.

J is TRBJ2-1 and V is TRBV9; the TRBD1 assignment by TCRdb is unverifiable without DNA. This CDR3 is built from 15 residues. Per germline, CDR1 SGDLS and CDR2 YYNGEE. The CDR3 sequence is CASSAGTGGEDEQFF.

The chain couples TRBV6-1 to TRBJ1-1; the D call from TCRdb, TRBD1, cannot be confirmed without DNA. The CDR3 length is 15 residues. Germline assignment: CDR1 MNHNS and CDR2 SASEGT. This CDR3 is CASTLQRGANTEAFF.

The rearrangement uses TRBV5-6 and TRBJ1-1. The CDR3 totals 14 residues. From germline, CDR1 is SGHDT and CDR2 YYEEEE. The CDR3 region is CASSLYAMNTEAFF.

The chain uses TRBV29-1 and TRBJ2-1; the TCRdb call, TRBD2, lacks DNA for checking. Germline V gives CDR1 SQVTM, CDR2 ANQGSEA. CDR3 length: 17 residues. The CDR3 region is CSVEDMPSGSPYNEQFF.

This chain joins TRBV5-6 and TRBJ1-1. The germline gives CDR1 SGHDT, CDR2 YYEEEE. The CDR3 is 15 residues long. The CDR3 spells CASSLWTRGNTEAFF.

The chain recombines TRBV3-1 with TRBJ2-1; checking the TCRdb D call of TRBD1 is not possible without DNA. The CDR3 contains 19 residues. CDR1 and CDR2 (germline): LGHDT, YNNKEL (reference sequence). CDR3 sequence: CASSPRSAAGVRSYNEQFF.

This rearrangement joins TRBV11-1 to TRBJ2-1; TCRdb indicates TRBD2, and absent DNA this call remains unverified. CDR3 size: 15 residues. Germline V gene sequence: CDR1 SGHAT, CDR2 FQDESV (reference sequence). This CDR3 reads CASSLLTSGGREQFF.

V and J are TRBV28 and TRBJ2-7; TCRdb's D gene call, TRBD2, goes unchecked for lack of DNA. Germline CDR1 MDHEN, CDR2 SYDVKM. This CDR3 contains 16 residues. This chain's CDR3 is CASVPSVLAGIYEQYF. Variable domain in full (rest from reference TRBV28 and TRBJ2-7): DVKVTQSSRYLVKRTGEKVFLECVQDMDHENMFWYRQDPGLGLRLIYFSYDVKMKEKGDIPEGYSVSREKKERFSLILESASTNQTSMYLCASVPSVLAGIYEQYFGPGTRLTVT.

The genes are TRBV29-1 and TRBJ1-1; TCRdb's D call, TRBD1, is unchecked because there is no DNA. Germline V gene data show CDR1 as SQVTM and CDR2 as ANQGSEA. The CDR3 contains 14 residues. This CDR3 is CSVLSGVWNTEAFF.

This sequence joins TRBV5-1 and TRBJ2-3; TCRdb indicates TRBD1, and absent DNA this call remains unverified. Germline assignment: CDR1 SGHRS and CDR2 YFSETQ. The CDR3 is 15 amino acids. The CDR3 here is CASTKGEASTDTQYF. Complete variable domain (other parts from reference TRBV5-1 and TRBJ2-3): KAGVTQTPRYLIKTRGQQVTLSCSPISGHRSVSWYQQTPGQGLQFLFEYFSETQRNKGNFPGRFSGRQFSNSRSEMNVSTLELGDSALYLCASTKGEASTDTQYFGPGTRLTVL.

The rearrangement uses TRBV20-1 and TRBJ2-7; TCRdb selects TRBD2, and the lack of DNA leaves this call unchecked. The V gene's germline CDR1 is DFQATT and CDR2 SNEGSKA (reference sequence). The CDR3 totals 13 residues. The chain's CDR3 is CSARPLNGYEQYF.

CDR3 in amino acids: CASSPRRGTGSEQYF. This sequence joins TRBV7-8 and TRBJ2-7; TCRdb selects TRBD2, and the lack of DNA leaves this call unchecked. In germline, CDR1 is SGHVS, CDR2 FQNEAQ. The CDR3 is made up of 15 amino acids.

This rearrangement joins TRBV7-9 to TRBJ1-2. Germline CDR1 and CDR2: SEHNR and FQNEAQ (reference sequence). The CDR3 consists of 14 residues. The chain's CDR3 is CASTNGGSYYGYTF.

This chain uses TRBV29-1 with TRBJ2-7. The germline V gene encodes CDR1 SQVTM and CDR2 ANQGSEA. The CDR3 length is 12 residues. The chain's CDR3 is CSVEARAYEQYF.

The rearrangement links TRBV28 to TRBJ2-7; TCRdb lists TRBD2, though no DNA is available to test this call. CDR1 is MDHEN, CDR2 SYDVKM, per germline. The CDR3 has 17 amino acids. This CDR3 is CASSFVASGILSYEQYF.

The genes are TRBV4-3 and TRBJ2-3; TCRdb names TRBD2, which stays unverified in the absence of DNA. Germline V lookup: CDR1 LGHNA, CDR2 YSLEER. CDR3 size: 18 residues. This chain's CDR3 is CASSQARSGSPSTDTQYF.

This sequence joins TRBV29-1 and TRBJ2-7; the D call of TRBD1 rests on TCRdb alone, since no DNA is present to check it. Germline CDR1 and CDR2: SQVTM and ANQGSEA. CDR3 size: 12 residues. CDR3 in amino acids: CSVTGVAYEQYF.

The chain has TRBV27 and TRBJ2-7; the D call of TRBD1 rests on TCRdb alone, since no DNA is present to check it. The CDR3 runs to 15 residues. Germline assignment: CDR1 MNHEY and CDR2 SMNVEV (reference sequence). The CDR3 loop is CASSSLQGDNYEQYF.

J is TRBJ2-2 and V is TRBV7-7; the D call of TRBD1 rests on TCRdb alone, since no DNA is present to check it. The CDR3 has 16 residues. The germline gives CDR1 SSHAT, CDR2 FNYEAQ (reference sequence). The CDR3 here is CASSLSRTGFGGELFF.

The chain uses TRBV6-5 and TRBJ2-7; TCRdb indicates TRBD2, and absent DNA this call remains unverified. The germline V gene has CDR1 MNHEY and CDR2 SVGAGI. The CDR3 length is 19 residues. The CDR3 loop is CASSYSPGLAGGVFYEQYF.

This chain joins TRBV7-9 and TRBJ2-1; no DNA is available, so the TRBD2 call from TCRdb remains unchecked. The CDR3 runs 15 residues. CDR1 SEHNR and CDR2 FQNEAQ come from the germline V gene (reference sequence). The CDR3 here is CASSLVPSGYNEQFF.

The gene calls are TRBV6-5 and TRBJ2-2; absent DNA, TCRdb's TRBD2 call cannot be checked. The germline V gene encodes CDR1 MNHEY and CDR2 SVGAGI. This CDR3 has 14 residues. CDR3 loop: CASSYGGLGGELFF.

The CDR3 is CASSDPGQGLSGANVLTF. V gene TRBV9 combines with J gene TRBJ2-6; TCRdb designates TRBD1, a call that cannot be tested without DNA. Germline V gene data show CDR1 as SGDLS and CDR2 as YYNGEE. The CDR3 runs to 18 residues. The whole variable domain, remainder taken from reference TRBV9 and TRBJ2-6, is DSGVTQTPKHLITATGQRVTLRCSPRSGDLSVYWYQQSLDQGLQFLIQYYNGEERAKGNILERFSAQQFPDLHSELNLSSLELGDSALYFCASSDPGQGLSGANVLTFGAGSRLTVL.

This rearrangement joins TRBV6-2 or TRBV6-3 to TRBJ2-1; as DNA is missing, the TRBD1 call by TCRdb cannot be tested. The CDR3 sequence is 13 residues long. Germline loops: CDR1 MNHEY, CDR2 SVGEGT. The CDR3 sequence: CASTQTGNNEQFF.

This rearrangement joins TRBV6-1 to TRBJ2-5; TCRdb returns TRBD1, unconfirmable since there is no DNA. This CDR3 spans 14 amino acids. The V gene's germline CDR1 is MNHNS and CDR2 SASEGT. The CDR3 loop is CASSPTGMRETQYF.

V and J are TRBV20-1 and TRBJ1-1. Germline CDR1 and CDR2: DFQATT and SNEGSKA (reference sequence). The CDR3 runs 11 residues. CDR3 sequence: CSAFLNTEAFF.

This chain connects TRBV7-8 to TRBJ2-4. The CDR3 is 13 residues long. Germline assignment: CDR1 SGHVS and CDR2 FQNEAQ. This CDR3 reads CASSSRVWDIQYF. Full variable domain (missing parts from reference TRBV7-8 and TRBJ2-4): GAGVSQSPRYKVAKRGQDVALRCDPISGHVSLFWYQQALGQGPEFLTYFQNEAQLDKSGLPSDRFFAERPEGSVSTLKIQRTQQEDSAVYLCASSSRVWDIQYFGAGTRLSVL.

This chain connects TRBV7-3 to TRBJ2-1. There are 13 residues in the CDR3. Germline-derived CDR1 and CDR2 are SGHTA and FQGTGA. The CDR3 sequence is CASSDDGLSEQFF.

The gene calls are TRBV4-3 and TRBJ2-7; with no DNA, the TCRdb D assignment of TRBD2 cannot be verified. Germline values: CDR1 LGHNA, CDR2 YSLEER. CDR3 length: 18 residues. CDR3 sequence: CASSQERTSGRPYYEQYF.